These 3 T cell receptor beta chains originate from one sample sequenced in a study of beta chain features in type 1 diabetes. Study-level results: Type 1 diabetes patients had moderately but significantly shorter TCRB CDR3s in all four CD4+ subsets.

Their specific antigens are unknown. Expressed TCRB transcripts were sequenced, since all the RNA that had been isolated was reverse transcribed. This table comes from immunoSEQ multiplex PCR, and its TCRdb copy is limited to in-frame clones, with some not included. The sample includes under 300,000 clones, more than 11% of them seen just once. The material sequenced was naive CD4+ T cells from blood. These receptors all stem from a young man with type 1 diabetes.

The chain couples TRBV11-1 to TRBJ2-1, with D perhaps TRBD2 (5 bases). Germline-derived CDR1 and CDR2 are SGHAT and FQDESV (reference sequence). V was trimmed by 7 bases and J by 4 bases, leaving 17 bases between them. The CDR3 loop spans 15 amino acids. The CDR3 region is CASTPRSPGYNEQFF. CDR3 bases: TGTGCCAGCACCCCTCGGTCGCCGGGGTACAATGAGCAGTTCTTC.

The table lists this clone with a few counts. V and J are TRBV2 and TRBJ2-6; tentative D call: TRBD2 (6 bases). The germline CDR1 and CDR2 sequences are SNHLY and FYNNEI. The CDR3 is 16 residues long. Trimming removed 6 bases at V and 0 bases at J, with 12 bases between. CDR3 in DNA: TGTGCCAGCAGGCCCTTCGGGAGCTCTGGGGCCAACGTCCTGACTTTC. Translating it yields CASRPFGSSGANVLTF. Using reference TRBV2 and TRBJ2-6 for the parts outside the CDR3, the full variable domain is EPEVTQTPSHQVTQMGQEVILRCVPISNHLYFYWYRQILGQKVEFLVSFYNNEISEKSEIFDDQFSVERPDGSNFTLKIRSTKLEDSAMYFCASRPFGSSGANVLTFGAGSRLTVL.

Points on this clone: Different DNA sequences within this sample yield the same CDR3. The chain has TRBV20-1 and TRBJ2-3; D gene ambiguous. The V gene's germline CDR1 is DFQATT and CDR2 SNEGSKA (reference sequence). This CDR3 is built from 11 residues. The ends were cut back, 1 base at V and 5 bases at J, with 4 bases in the middle. This CDR3 is CSARGGDTQYF. CDR3 bases: TGCAGTGCTAGAGGCGGAGATACGCAGTATTTT.